A selection of T cell receptor beta chains follows, all from one sample in a study of blood T cells in healthy people across ages. TCRdb called the 5' RACE reads again in MiXCR, with one record for every CDR3 protein. The sample includes just over 1 million distinct CDR3 sequences, 40% to 50% of them seen just once. The source material was blood. Receptors were obtained from a woman aged 55-69 years in good health. Both conserved end residues are part of each CDR3. A D gene is named only where the DNA matches it firmly. Size is omitted from some rows. Given values are once, few, many or a class for expanded clones.

abundance | d_gene | j_gene | v_gene | CDR3aa | CDR3nt
. | TRBD2 | TRBJ2-3 | TRBV7-8 | CASSLVLDSSGGTQYF | TGTGCCAGCAGCTTAGTACTAGACTCTTCCGGGGGGACGCAGTATTTT
. | . | TRBJ2-4 | TRBV6-5 | CASSYEDGERQYF | TGTGCCAGCAGTTACGAGGACGGCGAGAGGCAGTACTTC
. | . | TRBJ2-1 | TRBV6-6 | CASSETGGEQFF | TGTGCCAGCAGTGAAACCGGTGGTGAGCAGTTCTTC
. | TRBD1 | TRBJ2-5 | TRBV25-1 | CASSGDLQGIHETQYF | TGTGCCAGCAGTGGGGATTTACAGGGGATCCACGAGACCCAGTACTTC
. | . | TRBJ2-1 | TRBV28 | CASGQNNEQFF | TGTGCCAGCGGCCAGAACAATGAGCAGTTCTTC
. | . | TRBJ1-4 | TRBV11-2 | CASSFTIEKLFF | TGTGCCAGCAGCTTCACGATTGAAAAACTGTTTTTT
. | . | TRBJ2-1 | TRBV4-3 | CASSETRYEQFF | TGCGCCAGCAGCGAAACCCGATATGAGCAGTTCTTC
. | TRBD2 | TRBJ2-1 | TRBV7-9 | CASSLALGEGYNEQFF | TGTGCCAGCAGCTTAGCGTTGGGGGAGGGCTATAATGAGCAGTTCTTC
. | . | TRBJ2-7 | TRBV27 | CASSYSAGSYEQYF | TGTGCCAGCAGTTATTCCGCGGGAAGCTACGAGCAGTACTTC
once | TRBD1 | TRBJ2-5 | TRBV5-1 | CASSWQGAGETQYF | TGCGCCAGCAGTTGGCAGGGGGCAGGAGAGACCCAGTACTTC
. | TRBD1 | TRBJ2-3 | TRBV7-2 | CASSLVPGQGTDTQYF | TGTGCCAGCAGCTTAGTCCCGGGACAGGGCACAGATACGCAGTATTTT
. | . | TRBJ2-7 | TRBV29-1 | CSVEMANSYEQYF | TGCAGCGTTGAGATGGCAAACTCCTACGAGCAGTACTTC
once | . | TRBJ2-5 | TRBV5-1 | CASSPNTAVQYF | TGCGCCAGCAGCCCCAATACCGCCGTGCAGTACTTC
many | TRBD2 | TRBJ2-1 | TRBV7-2 | CASSPGLANSYNEQFF | TGTGCCAGCAGCCCCGGACTAGCGAACTCCTACAATGAGCAGTTCTTC
few | . | TRBJ2-3 | TRBV2 | CASKDSRSNTDTQYF | TGTGCCAGCAAAGATAGCCGGAGTAACACAGATACGCAGTATTTT
. | TRBD1 | TRBJ2-1 | TRBV3-1 | CASSVDRGEAEQFF | TGTGCCAGCAGCGTCGACAGGGGCGAGGCTGAGCAGTTCTTC
. | . | TRBJ1-5 | TRBV24-1 | CATSEGGYNQPQHF | TGTGCCACCAGTGAGGGAGGATACAATCAGCCCCAGCATTTT
few | TRBD2 | TRBJ2-3 | TRBV7-3 | CASSSREVGADTQYF | TGTGCCAGCAGCTCGCGGGAGGTTGGCGCAGATACGCAGTATTTT
. | . | TRBJ1-2 | TRBV29-1 | CSTYGIQTATNYGYTF | TGCAGCACTTACGGAATCCAGACAGCAACTAACTATGGCTACACCTTC
. | . | TRBJ2-7 | TRBV3-1 | CASSVGTPRGEQYF | TGTGCCAGCAGCGTCGGGACCCCGCGGGGCGAGCAGTACTTC
few | . | TRBJ2-7 | TRBV4-1 | CASSQERQSSYEQYF | TGCGCCAGCAGCCAAGAGAGACAGAGCTCCTACGAGCAGTACTTC
many | . | TRBJ2-7 | TRBV27 | CASSPSGGYEQYF | TGTGCCAGCTCACCATCAGGGGGGTACGAGCAGTACTTC
. | . | TRBJ2-3 | TRBV29-1 | CSVEEGGSPSTDTQYF | TGCAGCGTTGAAGAAGGGGGGTCACCAAGCACAGATACGCAGTATTTT
. | . | TRBJ1-1 | TRBV25-1 | CTSSEWSSGTEAFF | TGTACCAGCAGTGAATGGTCCAGCGGCACTGAAGCTTTCTTT
. | . | TRBJ1-5 | TRBV29-1 | CSVRDNHNQPQHF | TGCAGCGTCCGGGACAACCACAATCAGCCCCAGCATTTT
. | . | TRBJ2-1 | TRBV19 | CASSIGLFEQFF | TGTGCCAGTAGTATTGGCTTGTTTGAGCAGTTCTTC
. | TRBD1 | TRBJ1-5 | TRBV20-1 | CSASRTGVNQPQHF | TGCAGTGCTAGTAGGACAGGGGTCAATCAGCCCCAGCATTTT
. | TRBD1 | TRBJ2-7 | TRBV7-9 | CASSGQGRTNEQYF | TGTGCCAGCAGTGGACAGGGTCGAACCAACGAGCAGTACTTC
. | . | TRBJ1-2 | TRBV7-2 | CASSLRADRSYTF | TGTGCCAGCAGCTTAAGGGCGGACCGGAGCTACACCTTC
. | . | TRBJ2-3 | TRBV6-5 | CASSRDPGDTQYF | TGCGCCAGCAGTCGCGATCCAGGAGATACGCAGTATTTT
. | . | TRBJ2-5 | TRBV12-3/TRBV12-4 | CASSASPGVETQYF | TGTGCCAGCAGTGCTTCTCCAGGGGTAGAGACCCAGTACTTC
few | TRBD1 | TRBJ2-5 | TRBV5-8 | CASSKGHQLVPGGQETQYF | TGTGCCAGCAGCAAGGGACACCAGTTGGTTCCAGGGGGCCAAGAGACCCAGTACTTC
. | . | TRBJ2-1 | TRBV2 | CASSVEVNSYNEQFF | TGTGCCAGCAGTGTGGAGGTTAACTCCTACAATGAGCAGTTCTTC
. | . | TRBJ1-4 | TRBV29-1 | CSVIQGNEKLFF | TGCAGCGTTATCCAGGGGAATGAAAAACTGTTTTTT
few | . | TRBJ1-6 | TRBV13 | CASSAPGGNSPLHF | TGTGCCAGCAGCGCCCCAGGAGGGAATTCACCCCTCCACTTT
few | . | TRBJ2-1 | TRBV6-5 | CASSFAGSSGNEQFF | TGTGCCAGCAGTTTTGCCGGGTCCAGTGGGAATGAGCAGTTCTTC
. | . | TRBJ1-1 | TRBV7-9 | CASSWAASNTEAFF | TGTGCCAGCAGCTGGGCGGCAAGCAACACTGAAGCTTTCTTT
. | . | TRBJ1-6 | TRBV20-1 | CSAGELDSPLHF | TGCAGTGCTGGGGAATTAGATTCACCCCTCCACTTT
. | . | TRBJ2-7 | TRBV19 | CAITQVLSYEQYF | TGTGCCATCACACAGGTTCTATCCTACGAGCAGTACTTC
few | . | TRBJ2-5 | TRBV20-1 | CSAEPADYDGTQYF | TGCAGTGCTGAGCCAGCGGACTATGACGGGACCCAGTACTTC
many | TRBD1 | TRBJ2-7 | TRBV10-3 | CAIDRGSEQYF | TGTGCCATTGACAGGGGTTCGGAGCAGTACTTC
. | . | TRBJ1-5 | TRBV20-1 | CSAQKGNNQPQHF | TGCAGTGCTCAGAAGGGTAACAATCAGCCCCAGCATTTT
. | TRBD1 | TRBJ2-3 | TRBV11-2 | CASLRTGPTDTQYF | TGTGCCAGCCTGAGGACAGGACCCACAGATACGCAGTATTTT
. | . | TRBJ2-3 | TRBV3-1 | CASSQGGAPTDTQYF | TGTGCCAGCAGCCAAGGCGGGGCTCCCACAGATACGCAGTATTTT
once | . | TRBJ2-4 | TRBV27 | CASSVRGRATGEQYF | TGTGCCAGCAGTGTTAGGGGGAGGGCTACTGGGGAGCAGTACTTC
. | TRBD2 | TRBJ2-7 | TRBV11-2 | CASSFLAGDVSYEQYF | TGTGCCAGCAGCTTCTTAGCGGGAGACGTCTCCTACGAGCAGTACTTC
. | . | TRBJ1-4 | TRBV2 | CASSVSLVGGEKLFF | TGTGCCAGCAGTGTTTCGCTTGTTGGGGGGGAAAAACTGTTTTTT
once | TRBD2 | TRBJ2-2 | TRBV5-6 | CASSLLGTSLSGELFF | TGTGCCAGCAGCTTGTTAGGGACTAGTCTCTCCGGGGAGCTGTTTTTT